Listed below are T cell receptor beta chains from one sample, sequenced in a study of control samples from healthy donors and cancer patients. Sequencing was performed with immunoSEQ multiplex PCR; in TCRdb, only in-frame clones are kept and a portion is missing. Here the sample spans 170,000 or so clones, 80% to 95% being singletons. What was sequenced was blood. These receptors all stem from a man aged 18-30 years in good health. Each CDR3 is given with its conserved first and last residue. Fields, in order: clone size, D gene, J gene, V gene, CDR3 protein, CDR3 DNA. A D gene is named only where the DNA matches it firmly. The listing skips clone size in some rows; elsewhere it reads once, few, many or a size class.

NA NA TRBJ1-5 TRBV28 CASSRGTDSNQPQHF TGTGCCAGCAGCCGTGGGACGGATAGCAATCAGCCCCAGCATTTT
NA NA TRBJ2-1 TRBV6-5 CASSNLDEQFF TGTGCCAGCAGTAATCTCGATGAGCAGTTCTTC
few NA TRBJ1-5 TRBV28 CASTKSRVARNQPQHF TGTGCCAGCACTAAGAGTCGGGTAGCGCGCAATCAGCCCCAGCATTTT
NA NA TRBJ2-1 TRBV10-3 CAISGSGAYNEQFF TGTGCCATCAGTGGTAGCGGAGCCTACAATGAGCAGTTCTTC
NA TRBD2 TRBJ2-3 TRBV20-1 CSASLAGGRDTQYF TGCAGTGCTAGTCTAGCGGGGGGAAGAGATACGCAGTATTTT
NA TRBD1 TRBJ1-1 TRBV12-3/TRBV12-4 CASRDRGPEAFF TGTGCCAGCAGAGACAGGGGCCCTGAAGCTTTCTTT
NA NA TRBJ1-2 TRBV4-1 CASSQDPSYYGYTF TGCGCCAGCAGCCAAGATCCCTCGTACTATGGCTACACCTTC
NA NA TRBJ1-6 TRBV11-1 CASSLQGGPPLHF TGTGCCAGCAGCTTGCAGGGTGGGCCACCCCTCCACTTT
NA NA TRBJ2-7 TRBV6-5 CASDSTYEQYF TGTGCCAGCGACAGCACCTACGAGCAGTACTTC
NA NA TRBJ1-1 TRBV6-1 CASSESRGAPGTEAFF TGTGCCAGCAGTGAGAGTCGGGGGGCGCCGGGCACTGAAGCTTTCTTT
NA NA TRBJ2-5 TRBV11-1 CASTNSRGETQYF TGTGCCAGCACCAACTCCAGGGGAGAGACCCAGTACTTC
few TRBD1 TRBJ1-4 TRBV5-1 CASSLGQGGSNEKLFF TGCGCCAGCAGCTTGGGACAGGGAGGATCTAATGAAAAACTGTTTTTT
NA NA TRBJ1-2 TRBV5-4 CASTRGGEANYGYTF TGTGCCAGCACCCGAGGGGGGGAAGCTAACTATGGCTACACCTTC
NA NA TRBJ1-1 TRBV7-3 CASSLGSPNTEAFF TGTGCCAGCAGCTTAGGCTCCCCGAACACTGAAGCTTTCTTT
NA TRBD1 TRBJ2-1 TRBV25-1 CASSESDRGLRNEQFF TGTGCCAGCAGTGAATCGGACAGGGGGCTGAGGAATGAGCAGTTCTTC